This is a list of T cell receptor beta chains from one sample in a study of metastatic and nonmetastatic thyroid tumors. Using MiXCR, TCRdb re-called clones from the PCR reads. The sample records some 12,000 clones, around 12% being singletons. Source material: blood. Receptors were obtained from a female donor with papillary thyroid cancer or a benign thyroid nodule (not recorded which). Some clones in this sample may be carry-over from other donors' samples. The CDR3 runs from the conserved cysteine through the conserved F or W. The D gene is left open where the match is weak. Where a row states a size, it is once, few, many or the class of an expanded clone; other rows omit it.

j_gene | d_gene | v_gene | abundance | CDR3nt | CDR3aa
TRBJ1-2 | NA | TRBV2 | medium-sized | TGTGCCAGCAGTCGGGACATTAACTATGGCTACACCTTC | CASSRDINYGYTF
TRBJ2-3 | TRBD2 | TRBV10-3 | many | TGTGCCACCCGGACTAGCGGGAGCACAGATACGCAGTATTTT | CATRTSGSTDTQYF
TRBJ2-5 | NA | TRBV18 | many | TGTGCCAGCTCACCCATTGGGGTAGCATGGGAGACCCAGTACTTC | CASSPIGVAWETQYF
TRBJ2-4 | NA | TRBV6-1 | NA | TGTGCCAACACAGGAGGGCTAGCCAAAAAAATTCAGTACTTC | CANTGGLAKKIQYF
TRBJ1-1 | TRBD1 | TRBV6-1 | medium-sized | TGTGCCAGCAGTCTGACAGGGGGAGACACTGAAGCTTTCTTT | CASSLTGGDTEAFF
TRBJ1-3 | NA | TRBV20-1 | many | TGCAGTGCTAGAGATCCCTGGGACTCGTATGGAAACACCATATATTTT | CSARDPWDSYGNTIYF
TRBJ2-7 | NA | TRBV2 | medium-sized | TGTGCCAGCAGGGGGGGAGGAGCGTGGCAGTACTTC | CASRGGGAWQYF
TRBJ2-7 | NA | TRBV5-5 | many | TGTGCCAGCAGCTTGGGGCAGGGTCTCGTCTACGAGCAGTACTTC | CASSLGQGLVYEQYF
TRBJ2-7 | NA | TRBV5-1 | medium-sized | TGCGCCAGCAGCTTTTCCAACCTGGGTCAAGGCGAGCAGTACTTC | CASSFSNLGQGEQYF
TRBJ2-7 | NA | TRBV4-1 | NA | TGCGCCAGCAGCCAAGATCGACAGGAGGGCTCCTACGAGCAGTACTTC | CASSQDRQEGSYEQYF
TRBJ2-7 | NA | TRBV6-1 | medium-sized | TGTGCCAGCAGTGAAGGGGGCAGGGCCACCTACGAGCAGTACTTC | CASSEGGRATYEQYF
TRBJ2-2 | NA | TRBV24-1 | NA | TGTGCCACCAGTGATTATGGGGGTAACGGGGAGCTGTTTTTT | CATSDYGGNGELFF
TRBJ1-5 | TRBD1 | TRBV20-1 | many | TGCAGTGCGAGGCCGTGGACAGGGAGCAATCAGCCCCAGCATTTT | CSARPWTGSNQPQHF
TRBJ1-4 | NA | TRBV6-1 | medium-sized | TGTGCCAGCAGTGATATTGCACCGGGTCATGAAAAACTGTTTTTT | CASSDIAPGHEKLFF
TRBJ2-7 | TRBD2 | TRBV27 | few | TGTGCCAGCAGAGATAGCGGGGGGGGCTACGAGCAGTACTTC | CASRDSGGGYEQYF
TRBJ1-2 | TRBD1 | TRBV9 | many | TGTGCCAGCAGCCCAGGGGGGGGGATAGGCTATGGCTACACCTTC | CASSPGGGIGYGYTF
TRBJ1-2 | NA | TRBV28 | NA | TGTGCCAGCCTAACCCCCAGGGTTTATGGCTACACCTTC | CASLTPRVYGYTF
TRBJ2-7 | TRBD1 | TRBV12-3/TRBV12-4 | few | TGTGCCAGCAGTTTAGAAGGACAGGACTCCTACGAGCAGTACTTC | CASSLEGQDSYEQYF
TRBJ2-3 | NA | TRBV20-1 | many | TGCAGTGCTGCCCGACTAGATTTAGAAAGCACAGATACGCAGTATTTT | CSAARLDLESTDTQYF
TRBJ1-2 | TRBD1 | TRBV19 | medium-sized | TGTGCCAGTAGTGACAGGGGGCGTAACTATGGCTACACCTTC | CASSDRGRNYGYTF
TRBJ2-1 | NA | TRBV20-1 | many | TGCAGTGCTAGCGCGGACGGGGTTGAGCAGTTCTTC | CSASADGVEQFF